The 21 T cell receptor beta chains given below trace back to one sample, sequenced in a study of identical twins. TCRdb reanalysed the 5' RACE reads using MiXCR and keeps one entry per CDR3 protein. The repertoire includes around 250,000 distinct CDR3 sequences, 5.5% to 7% of them detected once, and 3.6% sits in the top ten. This sample also belongs to another study, concerning yellow fever vaccine responses in identical twins.

What was sequenced was memory (CD45RO+) T cells sorted from blood. Receptors were obtained from a woman between 18 and 30 years old in good health.

This clonotype was seen many times. V is TRBV6-5 and J is TRBJ2-2; possible D gene TRBD2, 5 bases. CDR1 MNHEY and CDR2 SVGAGI come from the germline V gene. Trimming pared 2 bases from V and 6 bases from J, leaving 10 bases between. The CDR3 covers 14 residues. The CDR3 DNA is TGTGCCAGCAGTTACAGGACTGGTTCCGGGGAGCTGTTTTTT. It codes for CASSYRTGSGELFF.

This clonotype was seen ten or more times. V gene TRBV6-1 combines with J gene TRBJ1-5; D unresolved. CDR1 MNHNS and CDR2 SASEGT come from the germline V gene. The CDR3 runs 15 residues. V lost 5 bases and J lost 3, with 14 bases in between. The CDR3 loop reads CASSPPGSYNQPQHF. The CDR3 region has the DNA TGTGCCAGCAGTCCCCCGGGCAGCTACAATCAGCCCCAGCATTTT.

This clonotype appeared a few times. The rearrangement links TRBV7-6 to TRBJ2-3; D unresolved. CDR3 length: 17 amino acids. V lost 0 bases and J lost 0, with 13 bases in between. Germline V gene data show CDR1 as SGHVS and CDR2 as FNYEAQ. In nucleotides, the CDR3 is TGTGCCAGCAGCTTAGCGTTGTCAGGAACTAGCACAGATACGCAGTATTTT. Its translation is CASSLALSGTSTDTQYF.

This clonotype appeared a few times. J is TRBJ2-7 and V is TRBV5-8, with D perhaps assigned TRBD1 or TRBD2 (6 bases each). The CDR3 extends over 16 amino acids. Trimming stripped 0 bases from V and 5 bases from J, with 18 bases between. Germline lookup yields CDR1 SGHTS and CDR2 YDEGEE. The chain's CDR3 is CASSLGSRGRGHEQYF. CDR3 nucleotide sequence: TGTGCCAGCAGCTTGGGTAGCCGGGGGCGCGGCCACGAGCAGTACTTC.

CDR3 sequence: CASSQDKGAGELFF. The DNA for the CDR3 is TGTGCCAGCAGCCAAGATAAAGGAGCCGGGGAGCTGTTTTTT. The genes are TRBV14 and TRBJ2-2; no clear D. The CDR3 runs to 14 residues. The V end was cut by 0 bases, the J end by 6 bases, with 8 bases between. Germline V lookup: CDR1 SGHDN, CDR2 FVKESK.

This clonotype was found many times. The chain combines TRBV10-3 with TRBJ2-7, with 12 bases fitting TRBD1. Germline V gene sequence: CDR1 ENHRY, CDR2 SYGVKD. This CDR3 is built from 15 residues. V trimming: 10 bases; J trimming: 5 bases; junction bases outside the gene matches: 12. CDR3 protein: CATKMGQGAYHEQYV. As DNA, the CDR3 is TGTGCCACCAAAATGGGACAGGGGGCTTATCACGAGCAGTACGTC.

Here the CDR3 reads CASSDRIGDPAKNIQYF. The CDR3 DNA is TGTGCCAGCAGTGACCGCATTGGCGACCCGGCCAAAAACATTCAGTACTTC. This chain joins TRBV6-1 and TRBJ2-4; D unresolved. The germline V gene has CDR1 MNHNS and CDR2 SASEGT. This CDR3 comprises 17 residues. Trimming took off 3 bases at V and 1 base at J, with 16 bases between the two ends.

At least ten counts were recorded for this clonotype. V is TRBV5-1 and J is TRBJ1-2; D is possibly TRBD1 (5 bases). This CDR3 region has 12 residues. Germline V gene sequence: CDR1 SGHRS, CDR2 YFSETQ. Trimming took off 5 bases at V and 3 bases at J, with 8 bases between the two ends. CDR3 region: CASRGLDYGYTF. The CDR3 nucleotides are TGCGCCAGCAGGGGGCTAGACTATGGCTACACCTTC.

The chain uses TRBV2 and TRBJ2-2, with TRBD2 identical over 8 bases. The CDR3 is 16 amino acids. In germline, CDR1 is SNHLY, CDR2 FYNNEI. Germline trimming cut 4 bases from V and 2 bases from J; bases unmatched to any gene: 6. This CDR3 is CASSGGGGPNTGELFF. For the CDR3, the DNA is TGTGCCAGCAGTGGGGGCGGGGGGCCTAACACCGGGGAGCTGTTTTTT.

The rearrangement links TRBV6-1 to TRBJ2-5; D assignment may be TRBD1 or TRBD2 (5 bases each). Trimming pared 6 bases from V and 4 bases from J, leaving 9 bases between. CDR3 length: 12 residues. Per germline, CDR1 MNHNS and CDR2 SASEGT. The CDR3 DNA sequence: TGTGCCAGCAGCGCGAGGGGAGAGACCCAGTACTTC. Protein sequence: CASSARGETQYF.

The chain joins TRBV12-3 or TRBV12-4 to TRBJ2-7, with D possibly being TRBD1 or TRBD2 (6 bases each). The CDR3 covers 15 residues. V gave up 6 bases and J gave up 4 bases, with 19 bases separating them. Written as DNA, the CDR3 is TGTGCCAGCAGCGGAAGGTGGGGGGCGCGGTACGAGCAGTACTTC. As protein: CASSGRWGARYEQYF.

This chain uses TRBV7-8 with TRBJ2-5, with D possibly matching TRBD1 (6 bases). Germline CDR1 and CDR2: SGHVS and FQNEAQ. The V end lost 5 bases, the J end lost 6 bases, and 13 bases lay between the germline ends. The CDR3 runs 13 residues. Here the CDR3 reads CASSPGTSQTQYF. The CDR3 DNA reads as TGTGCCAGCAGCCCGGGGACATCTCAGACCCAGTACTTC. The full variable domain, in which reference TRBV7-8 and TRBJ2-5 provide the parts outside the CDR3, is GAGVSQSPRYKVAKRGQDVALRCDPISGHVSLFWYQQALGQGPEFLTYFQNEAQLDKSGLPSDRFFAERPEGSVSTLKIQRTQQEDSAVYLCASSPGTSQTQYFGPGTRLLVL.

This clonotype occurred many times. The genes are TRBV20-1 and TRBJ1-2; the D gene is possibly TRBD1 (5 bases). The V gene lost 4 bases and the J gene lost 4 bases, with 13 bases spanning the gap. The V gene's germline CDR1 is DFQATT and CDR2 SNEGSKA (reference sequence). This CDR3 spans 13 amino acids. CDR3 sequence reads: CSATGTSSYGYTF. In nucleotides, the CDR3 is TGCAGTGCTACAGGGACCTCGAGCTATGGCTACACCTTC.

This clonotype was recorded at least ten times. The chain combines TRBV20-1 with TRBJ2-1; D remains unclear. Germline CDR1 and CDR2: DFQATT and SNEGSKA (reference sequence). The CDR3 has 10 residues. Trimming cost V 6 bases and J 8 bases, with 8 bases left between them. CDR3 in DNA: TGCAGTGCCACAGCAGATGAGCAGTTCTTC. Its protein product is CSATADEQFF.

Ten or more counts support this clonotype. The chain employs TRBV27 and TRBJ1-2; 10 bases agree with TRBD1. V trimming: 3 bases; J trimming: 3 bases; junction bases outside the gene matches: 7. This CDR3 region has 16 residues. Per the germline V gene, CDR1 is MNHEY and CDR2 is SMNVEV (reference sequence). The CDR3 reads CASSLYGQGVYYGYTF. Written as DNA, the CDR3 is TGTGCCAGCAGTTTGTACGGACAGGGGGTTTACTATGGCTACACCTTC.

In this sample, this clonotype turned up many times. The chain is built from TRBV11-2 and TRBJ2-2, with D perhaps matching TRBD2 (7 bases). This CDR3 spans 15 amino acids. V gave up 3 bases and J gave up 5 bases, with 13 bases separating them. Per the germline V gene, CDR1 is SGHAT and CDR2 is FQNNGV. The DNA for the CDR3 is TGTGCCAGCAGCTTGTGGGGGGGCGCTACCGGGGAGCTGTTTTTT. This gives the protein CASSLWGGATGELFF.

This clonotype has ten or more counts. This chain connects TRBV5-1 to TRBJ2-5; D unresolved. The CDR3 consists of 13 residues. Germline loops: CDR1 SGHRS, CDR2 YFSETQ. The germline V and J ends were trimmed by 2 bases and 3 bases, with 8 bases remaining between them. CDR3 in amino acids: CASSLGNEETQYF. CDR3 bases: TGCGCCAGCAGCTTAGGCAATGAAGAGACCCAGTACTTC.

This clonotype was detected a few times. This sequence joins TRBV5-1 and TRBJ2-5; no clear D gene. Trimming left V 4 bases short and J 4 bases short, with 17 bases between. The germline V gene has CDR1 SGHRS and CDR2 YFSETQ. CDR3 size: 15 residues. Written as DNA, the CDR3 is TGCGCCAGCAGCGCCAGTTTGGCACGGGCAGAGACCCAGTACTTC. This sequence encodes CASSASLARAETQYF.

This clonotype was seen more than once but under ten times. V usage is TRBV12-3 or TRBV12-4 and J usage is TRBJ2-1, with 7 bases identical to TRBD2. The CDR3 spans 16 residues. V lost 5 bases to trimming and J lost 2 bases; unmatched junction nucleotides: 9. The CDR3 nucleotides read TGTGCCAGCAGTCGGGTTTCGGGAGGACCCTACAATGAGCAGTTCTTC. Translation gives CASSRVSGGPYNEQFF.

This clonotype was recorded at least ten times. Here the CDR3 DNA reads TGCAGCGTCGGAGTGACAGAGCTTGAAGCTTTCTTT. It codes for CSVGVTELEAFF. V usage is TRBV29-1 and J usage is TRBJ1-1; D possibly corresponds to TRBD1 (5 bases). Germline CDR1 and CDR2: SQVTM and ANQGSEA. The CDR3 is made up of 12 amino acids. Deletions cut 6 bases from V and 7 bases from J, with 15 bases between.

This clonotype has at least ten counts. The chain joins TRBV10-1 to TRBJ2-2; 9 bases line up with TRBD2. Germline-derived CDR1 and CDR2 are WNHNN and SYGVQD (reference sequence). The V segment lost 5 bases and the J segment 4 bases; nucleotides outside the gene matches: 5. This CDR3 has 15 amino acids. For the CDR3, the DNA is TGCGCCAGCAGTTTAGGACTAGCGAGCACCGGGGAGCTGTTTTTT. Its translation: CASSLGLASTGELFF.